This T cell receptor (beta chain) was captured by sequencing in a study of radiotherapy plus CTLA-4 blockade in lung cancer. As to this clone: Its matching antigen is unknown.

Some clones are missing from TCRdb's copy, which holds only in-frame ones; the method was immunoSEQ multiplex PCR. The repertoire holds roughly 110,000 clones, with about 85% as singletons. General study points: The best prediction of response reportedly came from early blood T cell clone dynamics, with interferon-beta.

Sequencing was performed on peripheral blood, taken from a patient treated with radiotherapy plus ipilimumab. This sequence originates from a human donor with non-small cell lung cancer that progressed on radiotherapy plus ipilimumab. Some clones in this sample may be carry-over from other donors' samples.

The CDR3 coding sequence is TGTGCCAGCAGCCTTACACGGGGGTTTGAAGGCTACACCTTC. This encodes CASSLTRGFEGYTF. J is TRBJ1-2 and V is TRBV7-2; a possible D gene is TRBD1 (5 bases). Germline V gives CDR1 SGHTA, CDR2 FQGNSA. The CDR3 has 14 residues. The V end lost 5 bases, the J end lost 8 bases, and 18 bases lay between the germline ends. The full variable domain, its missing parts supplied by reference TRBV7-2 and TRBJ1-2, is GAGVSQSPSNKVTEKGKDVELRCDPISGHTALYWYRQSLGQGLEFLIYFQGNSAPDKSGLPSDRFSAERTGGSVSTLTIQRTQQEDSAVYLCASSLTRGFEGYTFGSGTRLTVV.